Following are 6 T cell receptor beta chains from one sample sequenced in a study of beta chain features in type 1 diabetes. The isolated RNA, all of it, was reverse transcribed, so expressed TCRB transcripts were what got sequenced. Sequenced by immunoSEQ multiplex PCR; TCRdb stores in-frame clones only, minus some. The sample has 300,000 to 350,000 clones, roughly 12% seen once. Study results and caveats: Significant though moderate, a shortening of TCRB CDR3s appeared in all four CD4+ subsets of Type 1 diabetes patients.

These receptors' targets are unknown. Sequenced input: naive CD4+ T cells from blood. These receptors came from a woman younger than 35 with type 1 diabetes.

This clone was counted only a few times. This chain links TRBV6-5 with TRBJ1-2; TRBD1 might be the D (6 bases). Germline-derived CDR1 and CDR2 are MNHEY and SVGAGI. Trimming stripped 2 bases from V and 0 bases from J, with 13 bases between. The CDR3 is 16 amino acids. CDR3 protein: CASSYRDTLANYGYTF. As DNA, the CDR3 is TGTGCCAGCAGTTACCGGGACACCTTAGCTAACTATGGCTACACCTTC.

This clone was counted a few times. This rearrangement joins TRBV25-1 to TRBJ2-1; TRBD1 agrees at 9 bases. Germline CDR1 reads MGHDK; CDR2 reads SYGVNS. CDR3 length: 16 amino acids. The V segment lost 1 base and the J segment 6 bases; nucleotides outside the gene matches: 7. The CDR3 protein is CASSELDGTGLNEQFF. CDR3 in DNA: TGTGCCAGCAGTGAATTGGATGGGACAGGGCTCAATGAGCAGTTCTTC.

This clone was seen a handful of times. Other DNA sequences in this sample translate to the same CDR3. The chain employs TRBV7-9 and TRBJ1-1; D possibly corresponds to TRBD1 (5 bases). Germline-derived CDR1 and CDR2 are SEHNR and FQNEAQ (reference sequence). The V gene lost 2 bases and the J gene lost 4 bases, with 11 bases spanning the gap. The CDR3 is 14 residues long. The CDR3 bases are TGTGCCAGCAGCTTATGGGGGAGGGGCACTGAAGCTTTCTTT. Encoded protein: CASSLWGRGTEAFF.

This rearrangement joins TRBV18 to TRBJ2-5, with 8 positions matching TRBD2. Germline CDR1 KGHSH, CDR2 LQKENI. This CDR3 comprises 14 residues. V lost 2 bases to trimming and J lost 1 base; unmatched junction nucleotides: 0. The DNA of the CDR3 is TGTGCCAGCTCACCAAGCGGGGGCCAAGAGACCCAGTACTTC. It codes for CASSPSGGQETQYF.

The chain is built from TRBV11-2 and TRBJ2-7; D remains unclear. With 0 bases removed from V and 4 bases from J, the gap between germline ends came to 10 bases. This CDR3 has 14 residues. The germline V gene encodes CDR1 SGHAT and CDR2 FQNNGV. Here the CDR3 reads CASSLERGSYEQYV. DNA for the CDR3: TGTGCCAGCAGCTTAGAAAGAGGCAGTTACGAGCAGTACGTC.

The gene calls are TRBV5-1 and TRBJ2-7, with TRBD1 matching 9 bases. V trimming: 4 bases; J trimming: 1 base; junction bases outside the gene matches: 3. Germline CDR1 is SGHRS and CDR2 is YFSETQ. The CDR3 sequence is 14 residues long. The CDR3 coding sequence is TGCGCCAGCAGCAAGACAGGGGGATCCTACGAGCAGTACTTC. Translating gives CASSKTGGSYEQYF.